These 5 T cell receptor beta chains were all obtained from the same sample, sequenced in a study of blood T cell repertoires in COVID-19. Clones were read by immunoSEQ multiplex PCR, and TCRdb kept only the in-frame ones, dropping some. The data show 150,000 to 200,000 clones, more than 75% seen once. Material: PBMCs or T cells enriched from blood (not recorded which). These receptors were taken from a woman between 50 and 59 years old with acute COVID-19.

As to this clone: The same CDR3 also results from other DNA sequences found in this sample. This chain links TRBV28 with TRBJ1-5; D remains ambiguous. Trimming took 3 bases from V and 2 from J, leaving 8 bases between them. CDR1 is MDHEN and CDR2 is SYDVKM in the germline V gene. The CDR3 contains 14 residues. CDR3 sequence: CASSFGSGNQPQHF. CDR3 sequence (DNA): TGTGCCAGCAGTTTTGGTAGCGGCAATCAGCCCCAGCATTTT.

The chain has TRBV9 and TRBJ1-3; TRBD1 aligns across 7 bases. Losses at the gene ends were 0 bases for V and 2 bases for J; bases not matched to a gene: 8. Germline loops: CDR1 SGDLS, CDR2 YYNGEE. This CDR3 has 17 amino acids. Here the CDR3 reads CASSVGGRGAAGNTIYF. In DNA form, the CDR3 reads TGTGCCAGCAGCGTAGGTGGCAGGGGGGCCGCTGGAAACACCATATATTTT.

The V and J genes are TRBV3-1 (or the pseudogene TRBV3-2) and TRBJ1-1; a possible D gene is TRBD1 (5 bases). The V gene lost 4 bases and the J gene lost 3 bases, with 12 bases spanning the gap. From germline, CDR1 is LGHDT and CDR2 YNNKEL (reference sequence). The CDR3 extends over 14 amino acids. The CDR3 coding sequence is TGTGCCAGCAGCCTCCCGGGGGAGTACACTGAAGCTTTCTTT. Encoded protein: CASSLPGEYTEAFF.

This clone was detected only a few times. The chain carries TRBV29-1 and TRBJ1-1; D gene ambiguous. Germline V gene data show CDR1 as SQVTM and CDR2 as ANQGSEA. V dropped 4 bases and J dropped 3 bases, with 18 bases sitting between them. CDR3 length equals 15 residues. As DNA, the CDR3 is TGCAGCGTTGCTCGGCAGGCCATAAAAGACACTGAAGCTTTCTTT. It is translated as CSVARQAIKDTEAFF.

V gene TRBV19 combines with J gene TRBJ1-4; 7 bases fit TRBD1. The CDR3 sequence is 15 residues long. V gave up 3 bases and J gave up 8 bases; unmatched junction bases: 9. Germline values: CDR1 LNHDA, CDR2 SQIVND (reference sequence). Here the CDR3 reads CASSMTGNVREKLFF. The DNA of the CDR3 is TGTGCCAGTAGTATGACAGGGAACGTCCGAGAAAAACTGTTTTTT.